The T cell receptor beta chain described here comes from a study of T-cell reconstitution after alpha-beta-depleted transplantation in children. It was with unique molecular identifiers that the TCRbeta library was prepared. MiXCR, run by TCRdb on the PCR reads, gives a single entry per CDR3 protein. The repertoire includes 350,000 to 500,000 distinct CDR3 sequences, about 40% of them detected once, and roughly 27% sits in the top ten. Study-wide findings and caveats: In patients about two months after transplant, alpha-beta T cells reportedly arose from several hundred expanded graft clones. Once a year had passed after transplant, T-cell counts and diversity came mostly from newly produced T cells. High day-60 TCRbeta diversity in some patients came from surviving recipient T cells and thymic progenitors.

Germline V gene sequence: CDR1 DFQATT, CDR2 SNEGSKA (reference sequence). The CDR3 is 15 amino acids. Germline trimming cut 1 base from V and 1 base from J; bases unmatched to any gene: 5. This clonotype was picked up many times. Antigen: not known. Source: PBMCs, taken before TCRalphabeta/CD19-depleted stem cell transplant. The rearrangement uses TRBV20-1 and TRBJ1-1; 8 bases align to TRBD1. The receptor comes from a girl under 10 years old with aplastic anemia, due to receive a stem cell transplant. This CDR3 reads CSARAGDRPNTEAFF. Written as DNA, the CDR3 is TGCAGTGCTAGAGCCGGGGACAGGCCGAACACTGAAGCTTTCTTT.